The clone carrying this TCR beta chain was counted only a few times. Its target is not known. The source of the sample is a study of T cell responses to AZD1222 COVID-19 vaccine. The wider study: Researchers grouped second doses given at about 4 or about 12 weeks into one pool. Notes on the study in general: White British donors predominated, females outnumbered males, and clonal diversity was possibly underestimated. Per reports, nearly half of all spike-specific TCRs target regions that are unmutated in variants. Compared with day 0, the breadth and depth of the Spike-specific TCR repertoire rose significantly after two doses of AZD1222.

In germline, CDR1 is SEHNR, CDR2 FQNEAQ (reference sequence). V was clipped by 4 bases and J by 6 bases, with 18 bases between them. The CDR3 extends over 15 amino acids. The table came from immunoSEQ multiplex PCR; TCRdb's copy has only in-frame clones and leaves some out. Among roughly 120,000 clones, about 91% were seen once, and the ten largest hold about 10%. This TCR was sampled from an adult in good health. Sequenced here: peripheral blood, sampled on day 0 of AZD1222 vaccination. This chain joins TRBV7-9 and TRBJ1-2; tentative D call: TRBD1 (6 bases). CDR3 amino acids: CASSSGAARGNGYTF. Written as DNA, the CDR3 is TGTGCCAGCAGCTCAGGGGCGGCGAGGGGGAATGGCTACACCTTC.